The 27 T cell receptor beta chains in this list originate from one sample, sequenced in a study of neurological immune-mediated disorders. The time point is: longitudinal time-point 2. TCRdb used MiXCR to reprocess the 5' RACE reads, holding one entry per CDR3 protein. The table includes around 90,000 distinct CDR3 sequences, about 13% detected once. Sample: PBMCs. These receptors were obtained from a female donor with HTLV-1-associated myelopathy (HAM/TSP).

The gene calls are TRBV20-1 and TRBJ2-5, with TRBD1 matching over 9 bases. V lost 0 bases, J lost 4 bases, and 6 bases stayed unmatched. The CDR3 runs to 15 residues. CDR1 and CDR2 from the germline V gene are DFQATT and SNEGSKA (reference sequence). CDR3 residues: CSARDPTGGAETQYF. In nucleotides, the CDR3 is TGCAGTGCTAGAGACCCTACAGGGGGCGCAGAGACCCAGTACTTC.

Ten or more counts support this clonotype. V is TRBV7-2 and J is TRBJ1-5; 7 bases map to TRBD1. Germline V lookup: CDR1 SGHTA, CDR2 FQGNSA. V was clipped by 4 bases and J by 8 bases; unmatched bases: 8. The CDR3 length is 14 residues. The CDR3 spells CASSSRTGSEPQHF. DNA of the CDR3: TGTGCCAGCAGCTCCCGGACAGGTAGCGAGCCCCAGCATTTT.

The V and J genes are TRBV4-1 and TRBJ2-1; TRBD2 is a possible D gene (6 bases). V dropped 2 bases and J dropped 6 bases, with 8 bases sitting between them. Per germline, CDR1 MGHRA and CDR2 YSYEKL. This CDR3 region has 13 residues. Written as DNA, the CDR3 is TGCGCCAGCAGCCAACCGGGACTCAATGAGCAGTTCTTC. Translating gives CASSQPGLNEQFF.

This clonotype was counted ten times or more. The V call is TRBV5-1, the J call TRBJ2-7, with TRBD2 as a possible D gene (8 bases). Trimming took off 5 bases at V and 2 bases at J, with 14 bases between the two ends. Germline CDR1 reads SGHRS; CDR2 reads YFSETQ. The CDR3 sequence is 14 residues long. CDR3 coding DNA: TGCGCCAGCAGTAGCGGGGACAGAGCCTACGAGCAGTACTTC. It specifies CASSSGDRAYEQYF.

This clonotype was seen many times. A junction end diverges from the germline sequence, so it may reflect a read error. J is TRBJ2-5 and V is TRBV5-5, with D unresolved. CDR3 length equals 11 residues. Germline V gene lookup returns CDR1 SGHKS and CDR2 YYEKEE (reference sequence). The CDR3 spells CASRLEETQYF. CDR3 sequence (DNA): TGTGCCAGCAGATTGGAAGAGACCCAGTACTTC.

This clonotype has a count of ten or more. This chain joins TRBV12-3 or TRBV12-4 and TRBJ2-1; tentatively, D is TRBD1 (7 bases). This CDR3 is 14 amino acids long. V was trimmed by 2 bases and J by 7 bases, leaving 12 bases between them. The CDR3 coding sequence is TGTGCCAGCAGTTTATCGCAGGGGGGAAATGAGCAGTTCTTC. Amino acid sequence: CASSLSQGGNEQFF.

There are many counts of this clonotype. V and J are TRBV7-2 and TRBJ1-3, with a possible D match to TRBD1 (5 bases). The V gene lost 5 bases and the J gene lost 0 bases, with 11 bases spanning the gap. There are 15 residues in the CDR3. Per germline, CDR1 SGHTA and CDR2 FQGNSA. This CDR3 reads CASSRDSYSGNTIYF. The DNA for the CDR3 is TGTGCCAGCAGCAGGGACTCCTACTCTGGAAACACCATATATTTT.

In its sample, this clonotype was seen many times. This sequence joins TRBV6-1 and TRBJ2-5; maybe TRBD2 (6 bases). Per the germline V gene, CDR1 is MNHNS and CDR2 is SASEGT. V dropped 5 bases and J dropped 5 bases, with 12 bases sitting between them. The CDR3 covers 13 residues. CDR3 amino acids: CASSRDGTETQYF. The CDR3, as DNA: TGTGCCAGCAGTAGGGACGGGACTGAGACCCAGTACTTC.

This clonotype was seen many times. The chain is built from TRBV29-1 and TRBJ2-3; TRBD1 or TRBD2 may be the D gene (7 bases each). The CDR3 length is 16 residues. Trimming shortened V by 4 bases and J by 2 bases, and 19 bases separated the two germline ends. CDR1 and CDR2 from the germline V gene are SQVTM and ANQGSEA. The CDR3 loop is CSVGKDQGGATDTQYF. CDR3 in DNA: TGCAGCGTTGGAAAGGACCAGGGGGGGGCCACAGATACGCAGTATTTT.

V is TRBV6-5 and J is TRBJ2-7; D unresolved. V lost 0 bases and J lost 0, with 6 bases in between. This CDR3 is 14 amino acids long. Germline CDR1 reads MNHEY; CDR2 reads SVGAGI. The CDR3 reads CASSYSPGSYEQYF. The CDR3 nucleotides read TGTGCCAGCAGTTACTCGCCGGGCTCCTACGAGCAGTACTTC.

Remarks on this clonotype: This may be a read error: a much more frequent sequence differs by one nucleotide. The gene calls are TRBV12-3 or TRBV12-4 and TRBJ2-2, with D perhaps TRBD2 (7 bases). The CDR3 runs 16 residues. CDR3 amino acids: CASSFRGATYTEELFF. In nucleotides, the CDR3 is TGTGCCAGCAGTTTTCGGGGGGCTACTTACACCGAGGAGCTGTTTTTT.

This clonotype has ten or more counts. The rearrangement uses TRBV5-1 and TRBJ2-3; tentatively, D is TRBD1 (5 bases). CDR1 is SGHRS, CDR2 YFSETQ, per germline. Trimming shortened V by 5 bases and J by 2 bases, and 15 bases separated the two germline ends. The CDR3 totals 15 residues. The DNA for the CDR3 is TGCGCCAGCAGATCAGGGTCCCTTTCCACAGATACGCAGTATTTT. It translates to CASRSGSLSTDTQYF.

This clonotype has a count of ten or more. The chain employs TRBV7-2 and TRBJ1-3, with D uncertain. Trimming removed 2 bases from V and 1 base from J, with 9 bases in between. CDR3 length equals 15 residues. The V gene's germline CDR1 is SGHTA and CDR2 FQGNSA. CDR3 bases: TGTGCCAGCAGCTTAAGAGGCCCTTCTGGAAACACCATATATTTT. This codes for CASSLRGPSGNTIYF.

This clonotype occurred many times. The gene calls are TRBV12-3 or TRBV12-4 and TRBJ1-2; tentative D call: TRBD1 (6 bases). V gave up 6 bases and J gave up 8 bases, with 16 bases separating them. The CDR3 is made up of 13 amino acids. CDR3 protein: CASSTGAGTGYTF. As DNA, the CDR3 is TGTGCCAGCAGCACGGGGGCAGGGACCGGCTACACCTTC.

This clonotype has only a few counts. The V and J genes are TRBV5-1 and TRBJ2-7; D may be TRBD2 (5 bases). The CDR3 sequence is 12 residues long. Germline V gives CDR1 SGHRS, CDR2 YFSETQ. The V gene lost 6 bases and the J gene lost 12 bases, with 19 bases spanning the gap. This CDR3 is CASTDSPADRYF. The CDR3 DNA sequence: TGCGCCAGCACGGACTCCCCGGCGGATCGGTACTTC.

This clonotype occurred many times. This sequence joins TRBV28 and TRBJ2-1, with D perhaps TRBD1 (7 bases). Germline V gives CDR1 MDHEN, CDR2 SYDVKM. V was clipped by 6 bases and J by 6 bases, with 18 bases between them. The CDR3 length is 15 residues. The CDR3 DNA is TGTGCCAGCAGCTCCTTACAGGGGAGGATCAATGAGCAGTTCTTC. Protein: CASSSLQGRINEQFF.

The sample holds many counts of this clonotype. V usage is TRBV9 and J usage is TRBJ2-2; D is undetermined. CDR3 length: 16 residues. Germline assignment: CDR1 SGDLS and CDR2 YYNGEE. Trimming removed 0 bases from V and 7 bases from J, with 16 bases in between. Written as DNA, the CDR3 is TGTGCCAGCAGCGTAGGCGACGGCCAGGTCGGCGGGGAGCTGTTTTTT. This translates into CASSVGDGQVGGELFF.

In this sample, this clonotype turned up a few times. The genes are TRBV12-3 or TRBV12-4 and TRBJ2-7, with 7 bases that match TRBD1. The CDR3 covers 15 residues. Trimming at V came to 4 bases and at J to 7 bases, leaving 13 bases not matched to a gene. The CDR3 nucleotides read TGTGCCAGCAGTTCTACAGGGGATGGGGTGCGGGAGCAGTACTTC. Residues: CASSSTGDGVREQYF.

This rearrangement joins TRBV6-5 to TRBJ2-3; no definite D call. Trimming shortened V by 5 bases and J by 8 bases, and 8 bases separated the two germline ends. This CDR3 is built from 11 residues. CDR1 is MNHEY and CDR2 is SVGAGI in the germline V gene. The CDR3 loop is CASSGVGTQYF. The CDR3 DNA sequence: TGTGCCAGCAGTGGGGTCGGTACGCAGTATTTT.

This clonotype was detected ten times or more. The rearrangement links TRBV12-3 or TRBV12-4 to TRBJ2-7, with no clear D. This CDR3 comprises 11 residues. The V and J ends lost 3 bases and 6 bases respectively, with 6 bases between them. The CDR3 bases are TGTGCCAGCAGTTTTTACGGCGAGCAGTACTTC. This sequence encodes CASSFYGEQYF.

In its sample, this clonotype was seen many times. V and J are TRBV18 and TRBJ1-4; D unclear. Trimming shortened V by 0 bases and J by 5 bases, and 10 bases separated the two germline ends. The CDR3 is 15 amino acids. Germline V gene sequence: CDR1 KGHSH, CDR2 LQKENI. The CDR3 DNA is TGTGCCAGCTCACCACCAGGAGGATCGAATGAAAAACTGTTTTTT. Amino acids: CASSPPGGSNEKLFF.

The chain uses TRBV7-8 and TRBJ2-3; D unclear. This CDR3 has 18 amino acids. Trimming cost V 3 bases and J 2 bases, with 21 bases left between them. Per germline, CDR1 SGHVS and CDR2 FQNEAQ. The CDR3 sequence: CASSFDTLHVRYTDTQYF. The DNA of the CDR3 is TGTGCCAGCAGCTTCGACACCCTACACGTACGTTACACAGATACGCAGTATTTT.

The V gene is TRBV5-1, the J gene TRBJ2-3; TRBD2 aligns across 9 bases. The CDR3 is 16 residues long. V lost 3 bases and J lost 5; bases outside the gene matches: 10. Germline CDR1 and CDR2: SGHRS and YFSETQ. The CDR3 bases are TGCGCCAGCAGCTCCGGGGCTAGCGGGGTCATAGATACGCAGTATTTT. Translated, it gives CASSSGASGVIDTQYF.

This clonotype was seen at least ten times. The V call is TRBV6-5, the J call TRBJ2-7; 9 bases match TRBD1. V trimming: 0 bases; J trimming: 5 bases; junction bases outside the gene matches: 2. CDR1 and CDR2 (germline): MNHEY, SVGAGI. The CDR3 loop spans 14 amino acids. The CDR3 bases are TGTGCCAGCAGTTACTCAACAGGGGGCAACGAGCAGTACTTC. Its protein product is CASSYSTGGNEQYF.

In its sample, this clonotype was seen many times. The chain uses TRBV28 and TRBJ2-7; D unclear. V lost 2 bases and J lost 1, with 6 bases in between. Germline assignment: CDR1 MDHEN and CDR2 SYDVKM. The CDR3 runs 13 residues. CDR3 in amino acids: CASSLRVSYEQYF. The DNA for the CDR3 is TGTGCCAGCAGTTTACGGGTATCCTACGAGCAGTACTTC.

This clonotype was observed many times. V is TRBV6-1 and J is TRBJ1-6; no clear D gene. The V gene's germline CDR1 is MNHNS and CDR2 SASEGT. The CDR3 consists of 12 residues. Trimming took 5 bases from V and 8 from J, leaving 7 bases between them. CDR3 protein: CASSLLDSPLHF. The CDR3, as DNA: TGTGCCAGCAGTCTCTTGGATTCACCCCTCCACTTT.

This clonotype occurred a few times. This sequence joins TRBV6-5 and TRBJ1-5; D is perhaps TRBD1 (6 bases). Germline V gene sequence: CDR1 MNHEY, CDR2 SVGAGI. This CDR3 spans 16 amino acids. V was trimmed by 0 bases and J by 6 bases, leaving 15 bases between them. CDR3 in amino acids: CASSYSTAQGGQPQHF. CDR3 nucleotide sequence: TGTGCCAGCAGTTACTCGACAGCACAGGGAGGTCAGCCCCAGCATTTT.